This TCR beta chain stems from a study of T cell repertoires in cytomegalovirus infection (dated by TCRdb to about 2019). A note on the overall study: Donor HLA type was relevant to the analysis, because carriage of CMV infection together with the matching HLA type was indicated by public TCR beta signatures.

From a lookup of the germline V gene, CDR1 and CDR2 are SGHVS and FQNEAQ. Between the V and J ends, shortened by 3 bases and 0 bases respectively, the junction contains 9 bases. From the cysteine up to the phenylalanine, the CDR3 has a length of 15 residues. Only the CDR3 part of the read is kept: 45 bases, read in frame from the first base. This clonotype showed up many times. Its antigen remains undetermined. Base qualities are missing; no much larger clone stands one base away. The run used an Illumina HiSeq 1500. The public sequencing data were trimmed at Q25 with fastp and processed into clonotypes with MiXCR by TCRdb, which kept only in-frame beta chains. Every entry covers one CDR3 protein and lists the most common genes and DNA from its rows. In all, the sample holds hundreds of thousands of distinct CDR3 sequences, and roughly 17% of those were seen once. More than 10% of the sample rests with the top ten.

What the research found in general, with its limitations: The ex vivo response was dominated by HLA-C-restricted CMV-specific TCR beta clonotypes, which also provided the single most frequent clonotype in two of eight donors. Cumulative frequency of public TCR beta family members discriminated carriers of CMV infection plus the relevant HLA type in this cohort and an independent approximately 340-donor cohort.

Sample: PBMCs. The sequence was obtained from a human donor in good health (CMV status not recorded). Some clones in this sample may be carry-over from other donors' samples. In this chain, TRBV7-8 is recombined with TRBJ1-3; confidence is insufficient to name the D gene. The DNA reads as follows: TGTGCCAGCAGCTTGGGCGGAGCCTCTGGAAACACCATATATTTT. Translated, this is CASSLGGASGNTIYF.